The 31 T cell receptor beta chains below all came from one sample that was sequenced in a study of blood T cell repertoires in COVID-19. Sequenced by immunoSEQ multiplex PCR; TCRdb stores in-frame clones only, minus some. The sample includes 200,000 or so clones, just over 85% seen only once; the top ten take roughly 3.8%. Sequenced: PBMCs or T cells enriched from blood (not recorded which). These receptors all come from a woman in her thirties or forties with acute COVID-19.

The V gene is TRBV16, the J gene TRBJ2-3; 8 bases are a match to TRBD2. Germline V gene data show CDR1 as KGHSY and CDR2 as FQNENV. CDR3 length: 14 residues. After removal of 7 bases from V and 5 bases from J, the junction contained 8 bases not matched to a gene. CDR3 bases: TGTGCCAGCATAGGATACCTAGCGGGAGATACGCAGTATTTT. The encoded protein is CASIGYLAGDTQYF.

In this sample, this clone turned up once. CDR3 DNA sequence: TGTGCCAGCAAACCGGGTAGGATCCTCTACGAGCAGTACTTC. Translation: CASKPGRILYEQYF. V is TRBV28 and J is TRBJ2-7; no clear D. The CDR3 length is 14 residues. In germline, CDR1 is MDHEN, CDR2 SYDVKM. V was shortened by 7 bases and J by 3 bases, with 16 bases between the two germline ends.

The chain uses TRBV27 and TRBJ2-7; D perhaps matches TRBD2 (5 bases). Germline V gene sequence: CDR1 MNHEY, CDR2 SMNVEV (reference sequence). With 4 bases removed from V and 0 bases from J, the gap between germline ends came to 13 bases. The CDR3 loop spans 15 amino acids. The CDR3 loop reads CASSSTAGGSYEQYF. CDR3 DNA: TGTGCCAGCAGTTCCACCGCGGGCGGCTCCTACGAGCAGTACTTC.

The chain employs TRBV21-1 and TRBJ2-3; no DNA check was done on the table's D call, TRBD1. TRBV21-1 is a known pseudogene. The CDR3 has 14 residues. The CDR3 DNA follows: TGTGCCAGCAGCATCCGGGACAGGGCCGATACGCAGTATTTT. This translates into CASSIRDRADTQYF.

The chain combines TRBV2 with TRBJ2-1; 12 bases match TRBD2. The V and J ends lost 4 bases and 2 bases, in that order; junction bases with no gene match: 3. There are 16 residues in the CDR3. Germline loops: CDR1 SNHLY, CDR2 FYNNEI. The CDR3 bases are TGTGCCAGCAGTGGGACTAGCGGGGTAGCCTACAATGAGCAGTTCTTC. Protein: CASSGTSGVAYNEQFF.

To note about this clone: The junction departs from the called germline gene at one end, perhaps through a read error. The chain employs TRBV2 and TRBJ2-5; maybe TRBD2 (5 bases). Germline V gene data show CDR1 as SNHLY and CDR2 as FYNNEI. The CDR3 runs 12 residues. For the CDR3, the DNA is TGTGCCAGCAGAGAAAACGACGTCGGAGGTAACTTC. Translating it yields CASRENDVGGNF.

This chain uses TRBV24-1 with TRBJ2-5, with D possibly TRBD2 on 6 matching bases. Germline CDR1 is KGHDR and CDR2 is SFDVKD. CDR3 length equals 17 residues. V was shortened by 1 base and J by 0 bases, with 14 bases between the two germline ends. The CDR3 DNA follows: TGTGCCACCAGTGATTTTGGAGGGGTCCCGAACCAAGAGACCCAGTACTTC. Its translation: CATSDFGGVPNQETQYF.

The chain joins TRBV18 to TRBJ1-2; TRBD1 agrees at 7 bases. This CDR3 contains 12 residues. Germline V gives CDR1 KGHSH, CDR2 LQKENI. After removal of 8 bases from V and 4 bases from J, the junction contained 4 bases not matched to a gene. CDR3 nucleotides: TGTGCCAGCGCCCAGGGGGGCTATGGCTACACCTTC. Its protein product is CASAQGGYGYTF.

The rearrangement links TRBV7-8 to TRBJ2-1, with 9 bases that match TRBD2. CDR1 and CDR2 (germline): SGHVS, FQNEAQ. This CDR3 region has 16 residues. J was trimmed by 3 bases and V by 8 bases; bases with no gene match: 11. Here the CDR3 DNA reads TGTGCCAGCCGCCTGCGGGGGGGGAGCCGCTACAATGAGCAGTTCTTC. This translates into CASRLRGGSRYNEQFF.

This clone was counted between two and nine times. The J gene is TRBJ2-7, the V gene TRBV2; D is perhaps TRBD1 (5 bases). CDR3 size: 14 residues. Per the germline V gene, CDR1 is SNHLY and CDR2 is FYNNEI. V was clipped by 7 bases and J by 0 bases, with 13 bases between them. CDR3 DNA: TGTGCCAGCACTCAGGGCAGATCCTCCTACGAGCAGTACTTC. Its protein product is CASTQGRSSYEQYF.

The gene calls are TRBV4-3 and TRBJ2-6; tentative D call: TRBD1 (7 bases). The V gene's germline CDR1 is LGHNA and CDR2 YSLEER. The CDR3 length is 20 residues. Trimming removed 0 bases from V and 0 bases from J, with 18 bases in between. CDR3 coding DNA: TGCGCCAGCAGCCAAGAACGGGGCGGAGGGGGCTACTCTGGGGCCAACGTCCTGACTTTC. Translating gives CASSQERGGGGYSGANVLTF.

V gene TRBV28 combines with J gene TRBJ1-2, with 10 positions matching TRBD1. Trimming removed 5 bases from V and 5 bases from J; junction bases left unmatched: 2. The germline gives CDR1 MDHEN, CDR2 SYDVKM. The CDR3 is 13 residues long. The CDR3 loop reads CASSPDRGYGYTF. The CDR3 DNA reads TGTGCCAGCAGTCCGGACAGGGGGTATGGCTACACCTTC.

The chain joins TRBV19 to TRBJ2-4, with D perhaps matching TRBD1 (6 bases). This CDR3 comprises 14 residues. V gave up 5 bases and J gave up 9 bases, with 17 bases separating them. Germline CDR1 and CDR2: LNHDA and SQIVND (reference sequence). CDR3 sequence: CASSVSPGQVIQYF. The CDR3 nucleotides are TGTGCCAGTAGTGTCTCACCGGGACAAGTCATTCAGTACTTC.

CDR3 bases: TGTGCCAGCAGTGATGAGGCAGGGGAATTCCCGCAGTATTTT. Translating it yields CASSDEAGEFPQYF. This chain uses TRBV2 with TRBJ2-3, with a weak D call TRBD1 (6 bases). There are 14 residues in the CDR3. Looked up from germline, CDR1 is SNHLY and CDR2 is FYNNEI. V lost 3 bases and J 10 bases, leaving 17 bases between the germline ends.

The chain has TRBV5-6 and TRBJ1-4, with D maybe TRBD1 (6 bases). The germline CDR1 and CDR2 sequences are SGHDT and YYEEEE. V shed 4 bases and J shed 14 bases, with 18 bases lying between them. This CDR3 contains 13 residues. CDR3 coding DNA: TGTGCCAGCAGCGTCGGACAGTTAAACACTCTGTTTTTT. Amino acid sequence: CASSVGQLNTLFF.

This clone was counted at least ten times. CDR3 sequence (DNA): TGTGCCAGCAGCACGACTAGCACCGGGGAGCTGTTTTTT. Protein product: CASSTTSTGELFF. The chain employs TRBV7-9 and TRBJ2-2, with D perhaps matching TRBD2 (6 bases). The V gene lost 5 bases and the J gene lost 4 bases, with 8 bases spanning the gap. Germline assignment: CDR1 SEHNR and CDR2 FQNEAQ (reference sequence). The CDR3 extends over 13 amino acids. The full variable domain, rest sourced from reference TRBV7-9 and TRBJ2-2, is DTGVSQNPRHKITKRGQNVTFRCDPISEHNRLYWYRQTLGQGPEFLTYFQNEAQLEKSRLLSDRFSAERPKGSFSTLEIQRTEQGDSAMYLCASSTTSTGELFFGEGSRLTVL.

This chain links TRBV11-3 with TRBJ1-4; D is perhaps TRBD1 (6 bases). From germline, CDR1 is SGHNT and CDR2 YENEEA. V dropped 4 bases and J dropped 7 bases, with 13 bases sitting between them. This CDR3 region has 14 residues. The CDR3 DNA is TGTGCCAGCAGCTCCCGGGACATATCTGAAAAACTGTTTTTT. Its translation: CASSSRDISEKLFF.

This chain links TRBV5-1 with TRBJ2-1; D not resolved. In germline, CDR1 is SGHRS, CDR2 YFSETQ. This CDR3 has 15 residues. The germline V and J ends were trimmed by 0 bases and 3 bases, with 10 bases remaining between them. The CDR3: CASSLAGSNYNEQFF. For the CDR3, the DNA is TGCGCCAGCAGCTTGGCAGGTTCGAACTACAATGAGCAGTTCTTC.

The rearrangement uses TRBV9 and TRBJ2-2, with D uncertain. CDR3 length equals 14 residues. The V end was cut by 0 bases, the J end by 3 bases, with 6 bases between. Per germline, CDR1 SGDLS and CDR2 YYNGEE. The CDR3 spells CASSVASYTGELFF. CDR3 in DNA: TGTGCCAGCAGCGTAGCGTCGTACACCGGGGAGCTGTTTTTT. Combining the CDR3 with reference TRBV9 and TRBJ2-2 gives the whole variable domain DSGVTQTPKHLITATGQRVTLRCSPRSGDLSVYWYQQSLDQGLQFLIQYYNGEERAKGNILERFSAQQFPDLHSELNLSSLELGDSALYFCASSVASYTGELFFGEGSRLTVL.

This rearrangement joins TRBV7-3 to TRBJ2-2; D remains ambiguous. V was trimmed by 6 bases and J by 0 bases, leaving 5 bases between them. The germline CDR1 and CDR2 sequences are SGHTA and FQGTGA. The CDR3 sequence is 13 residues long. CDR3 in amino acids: CASRQSNTGELFF. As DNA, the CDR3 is TGTGCCAGCAGACAGTCGAACACCGGGGAGCTGTTTTTT.

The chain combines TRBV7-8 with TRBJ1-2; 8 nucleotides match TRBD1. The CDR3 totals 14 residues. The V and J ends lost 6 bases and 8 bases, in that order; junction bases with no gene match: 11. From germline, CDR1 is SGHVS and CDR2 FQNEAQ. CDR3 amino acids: CASSPGQGIGGYTF. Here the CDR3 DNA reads TGTGCCAGCAGTCCCGGACAGGGTATAGGAGGCTACACCTTC.

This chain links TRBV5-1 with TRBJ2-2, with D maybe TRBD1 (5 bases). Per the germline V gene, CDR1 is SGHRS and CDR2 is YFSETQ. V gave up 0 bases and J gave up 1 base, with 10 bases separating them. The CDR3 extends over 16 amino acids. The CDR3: CASSLVSRGNTGELFF. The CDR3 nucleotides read TGCGCCAGCAGCTTGGTTAGTAGGGGGAACACCGGGGAGCTGTTTTTT.

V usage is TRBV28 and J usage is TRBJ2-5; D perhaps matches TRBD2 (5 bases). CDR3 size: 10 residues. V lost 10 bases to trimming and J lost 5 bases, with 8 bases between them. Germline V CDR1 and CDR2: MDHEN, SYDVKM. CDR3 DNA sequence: TGTGCCACCGGCGGGGAGACCCAGTACTTC. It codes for CATGGETQYF.

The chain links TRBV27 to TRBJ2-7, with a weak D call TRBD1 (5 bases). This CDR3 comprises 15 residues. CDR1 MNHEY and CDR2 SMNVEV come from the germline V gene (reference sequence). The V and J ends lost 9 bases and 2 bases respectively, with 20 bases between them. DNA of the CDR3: TGTGCCAGTAGCCTGGAGCCAGGGCCTCCCTACGAGCAGTACTTC. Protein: CASSLEPGPPYEQYF.

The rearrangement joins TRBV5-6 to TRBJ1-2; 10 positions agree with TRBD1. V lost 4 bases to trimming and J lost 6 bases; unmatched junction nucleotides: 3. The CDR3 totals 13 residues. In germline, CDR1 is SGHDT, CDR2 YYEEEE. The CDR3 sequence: CASSPGTGDGYTF. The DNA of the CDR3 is TGTGCCAGCAGCCCTGGGACAGGGGATGGCTACACCTTC. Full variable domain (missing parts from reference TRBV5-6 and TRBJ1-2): DAGVTQSPTHLIKTRGQQVTLRCSPKSGHDTVSWYQQALGQGPQFIFQYYEEEERQRGNFPDRFSGHQFPNYSSELNVNALLLGDSALYLCASSPGTGDGYTFGSGTRLTVV.

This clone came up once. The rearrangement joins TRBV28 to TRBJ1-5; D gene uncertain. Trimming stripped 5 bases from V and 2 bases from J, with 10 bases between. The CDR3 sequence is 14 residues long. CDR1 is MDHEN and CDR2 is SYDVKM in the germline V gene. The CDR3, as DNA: TGTGCCAGCAGTCCTAAGTTGGGCAATCAGCCCCAGCATTTT. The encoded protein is CASSPKLGNQPQHF.

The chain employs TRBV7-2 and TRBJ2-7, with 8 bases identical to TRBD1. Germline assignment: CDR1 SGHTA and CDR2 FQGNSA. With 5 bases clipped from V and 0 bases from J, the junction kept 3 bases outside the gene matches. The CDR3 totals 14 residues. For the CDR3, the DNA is TGTGCCAGCAGCAGGGACAGGAGCTCCTACGAGCAGTACTTC. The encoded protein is CASSRDRSSYEQYF.

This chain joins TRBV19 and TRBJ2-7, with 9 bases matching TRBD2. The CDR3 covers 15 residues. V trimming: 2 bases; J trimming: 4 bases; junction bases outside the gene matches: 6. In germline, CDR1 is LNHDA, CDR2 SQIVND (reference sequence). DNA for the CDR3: TGTGCCAGTAGTATACATAGCGGGAGTGGGTACGAGCAGTACTTC. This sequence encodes CASSIHSGSGYEQYF.

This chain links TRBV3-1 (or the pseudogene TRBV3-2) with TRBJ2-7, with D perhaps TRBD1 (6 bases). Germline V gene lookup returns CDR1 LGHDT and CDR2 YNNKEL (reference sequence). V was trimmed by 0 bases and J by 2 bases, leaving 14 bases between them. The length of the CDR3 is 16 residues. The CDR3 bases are TGTGCCAGCAGCCAAGAACCGGGACAAGGCCCCTACGAGCAGTACTTC. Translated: CASSQEPGQGPYEQYF.

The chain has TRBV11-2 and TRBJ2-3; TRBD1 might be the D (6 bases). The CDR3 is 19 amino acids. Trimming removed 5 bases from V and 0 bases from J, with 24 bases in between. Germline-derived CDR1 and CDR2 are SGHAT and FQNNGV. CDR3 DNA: TGTGCCAGCAGCCCCAGAGCCCCCGGGACAACCCCTAGCACAGATACGCAGTATTTT. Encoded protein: CASSPRAPGTTPSTDTQYF.

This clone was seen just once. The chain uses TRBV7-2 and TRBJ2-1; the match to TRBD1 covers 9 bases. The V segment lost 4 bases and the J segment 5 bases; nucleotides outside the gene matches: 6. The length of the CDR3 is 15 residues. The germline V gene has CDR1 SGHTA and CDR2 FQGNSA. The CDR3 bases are TGTGCCAGCAGCTCCTACAGGGGGCAGGACAATGAGCAGTTCTTC. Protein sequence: CASSSYRGQDNEQFF.